This TCR beta chain came from a study of blood T cell repertoires in COVID-19. Across the whole study: Acute and convalescent COVID-19 specimens originated in the United States, Italy and Spain. In each case, the material was cDNA or gDNA derived from T cells, B-cell-depleted T cells, or PBMCs.

Original data processing: The authors estimated nucleated cell counts from reference gene primer amplification. The assay was immunoSEQ multiplex PCR, and TCRdb's table has in-frame clones only and misses some. V and J calls and clone size follow that table, whereas D and trimming were derived from the DNA. The data show about 98,000 clones, about 81% seen once. The CDR3 sequence is 14 residues long. The V and J ends lost 1 base and 3 bases respectively, with 10 bases between them. The germline CDR1 and CDR2 sequences are LNHDA and SQIVND (reference sequence). This clone occurred once. Sample: peripheral blood. This TCR derives from a man aged 70 or older with acute or convalescent COVID-19. The chain uses TRBV19 and TRBJ2-7; D is possibly TRBD1 (6 bases). In DNA, the CDR3 is TGTGCCAGTAGTATAGCGGCAGGGGACTACGAGCAGTACTTC. Protein product: CASSIAAGDYEQYF.